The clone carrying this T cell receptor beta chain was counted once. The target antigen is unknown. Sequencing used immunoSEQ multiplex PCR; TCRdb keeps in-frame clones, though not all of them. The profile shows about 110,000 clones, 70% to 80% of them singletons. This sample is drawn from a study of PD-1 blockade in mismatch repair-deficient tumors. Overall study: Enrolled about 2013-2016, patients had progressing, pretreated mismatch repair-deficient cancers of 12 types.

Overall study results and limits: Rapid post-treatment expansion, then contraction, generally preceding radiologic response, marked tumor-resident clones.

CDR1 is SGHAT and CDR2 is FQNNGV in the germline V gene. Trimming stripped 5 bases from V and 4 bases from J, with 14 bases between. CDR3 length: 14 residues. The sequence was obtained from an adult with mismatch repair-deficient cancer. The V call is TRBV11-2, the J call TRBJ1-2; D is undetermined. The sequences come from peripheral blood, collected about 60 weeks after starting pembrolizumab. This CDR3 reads CASSLGVSGYGYTF. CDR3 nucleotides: TGTGCCAGCAGCCTGGGTGTGTCTGGCTATGGCTACACCTTC. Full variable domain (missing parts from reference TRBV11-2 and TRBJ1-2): EAGVAQSPRYKIIEKRQSVAFWCNPISGHATLYWYQQILGQGPKLLIQFQNNGVVDDSQLPKDRFSAERLKGVDSTLKIQPAKLEDSAVYLCASSLGVSGYGYTFGSGTRLTVV.